What follows is one TCR beta chain and its context. The data are from a study of blood T cell repertoires in COVID-19. Whole-study context: Donors in the United States, Italy and Spain gave samples during acute or convalescent COVID-19. PBMCs, B-cell-depleted T cells, or T cells provided the cDNA or gDNA that made up the material.

As originally analysed: Using reference gene primer amplification, nucleated cell counts were estimated. Measured with immunoSEQ multiplex PCR; TCRdb has only the in-frame clones, and not every one. V and J calls plus clone size are reproduced from that table; the DNA served to infer D and trimming. Among approximately 150,000 clones listed, about 87% were seen once. Sequenced input: peripheral blood. The receptor was isolated from a woman aged 45 to 65 with acute or convalescent COVID-19.

The CDR3 sequence is CASRRQGGNEPQHF. The CDR3 DNA follows: TGTGCCAGCAGGCGACAGGGGGGGAATGAGCCCCAGCATTTT. The chain employs TRBV28 and TRBJ1-5, with 9 bases fitting TRBD1. V lost 6 bases, J lost 8 bases, and 8 bases stayed unmatched. CDR3 size: 14 residues. Per germline, CDR1 MDHEN and CDR2 SYDVKM.